This entry lists 9 T cell receptor beta chains sequenced from one sample in a study of cytomegalovirus exposure and HLA in healthy donors (dated by TCRdb to about 2017). Library construction relied on the immunoSEQ multiplex PCR assay. A mixture of 60 forward primers for TCR Vbeta segments and 13 reverse primers for TCR Jbeta segments was used in the multiplex PCR. What TCRdb holds here is the immuneACCESS table cut down to in-frame rearrangements. Part of the clones is not present; checked against another copy, under half of the missing clones reflect an unresolved V gene, and the others are unexplained. The sample yields 100,000 to 140,000 clones; around 78% were counted once. The ten largest clones take up 7.8% of the sample. Sequencing was carried out using PBMCs. Every receptor here comes from a man younger than 40 in good health and CMV-seronegative.

V usage is TRBV6-1 and J usage is TRBJ2-1; TRBD2 agrees at 11 bases. Trimming cost V 7 bases and J 4 bases; bases outside gene matches: 3. Germline V gene sequence: CDR1 MNHNS, CDR2 SASEGT. The CDR3 runs 14 residues. The CDR3 loop reads CASTPSGGYNEQFF. The CDR3 DNA reads as TGTGCCAGCACGCCTAGCGGGGGGTACAATGAGCAGTTCTTC.

This chain connects TRBV5-1 to TRBJ2-3; D is perhaps TRBD2 (7 bases). The germline V gene encodes CDR1 SGHRS and CDR2 YFSETQ. Trimming took 1 base from V and 4 from J, leaving 22 bases between them. This CDR3 is 18 amino acids long. The CDR3 DNA is TGCGCCAGCAGCTTGCAAGTCGGGGGGCTCTCTCACCCAGATACGCAGTATTTT. This codes for CASSLQVGGLSHPDTQYF.

This clone occurred once. The genes are TRBV27 and TRBJ2-7; 11 bases agree with TRBD2. CDR3 length equals 15 residues. Germline-derived CDR1 and CDR2 are MNHEY and SMNVEV (reference sequence). Unmatched junction bases numbered 7, after V lost 4 bases and J lost 5 bases. In nucleotides, the CDR3 is TGTGCCAGCAGTTGGATTACTAGCGGGAGCCACGAGCAGTACTTC. Amino acid sequence: CASSWITSGSHEQYF.

The chain is built from TRBV19 and TRBJ1-6, with TRBD1 matching 7 bases. Trimming at V came to 3 bases and at J to 10 bases, leaving 12 bases not matched to a gene. This CDR3 is 16 amino acids long. Germline CDR1 and CDR2: LNHDA and SQIVND (reference sequence). DNA of the CDR3: TGTGCCAGTAGTATGGGACAGCCCTCCCGTCTGTCACCCCTCCACTTT. Residues: CASSMGQPSRLSPLHF.

This clone was recorded a few times. The V gene is TRBV6-5, the J gene TRBJ2-1, with 13 nucleotides matching TRBD2. The V and J ends lost 4 bases and 10 bases, in that order; junction bases with no gene match: 10. This CDR3 has 16 amino acids. Germline loops: CDR1 MNHEY, CDR2 SVGAGI. As DNA, the CDR3 is TGTGCCAGCAGTTCCAGGACTAGCGGGGGTGTGCGAGAGCAGTTCTTC. Protein: CASSSRTSGGVREQFF.

The CDR3 nucleotides are TGTGCCAGCAGCATCCGGGACAGGGGGCGCGAAAATGAGCAGTTCTTC. It yields the protein CASSIRDRGRENEQFF. The chain is built from TRBV5-4 and TRBJ2-1, with 12 bases lining up with TRBD1. Germline lookup yields CDR1 SGHNT and CDR2 YYREEE (reference sequence). The CDR3 sequence is 16 residues long. V lost 4 bases, J lost 7 bases, and 9 bases stayed unmatched.

This clone was recorded a few times. The chain combines TRBV18 with TRBJ2-2; maybe TRBD1 (6 bases). Germline V gene data show CDR1 as KGHSH and CDR2 as LQKENI. The CDR3 contains 16 residues. Trimming removed 3 bases at V and 1 base at J, with 12 bases between. This CDR3 reads CASSPLGAENTGELFF. CDR3 sequence (DNA): TGTGCCAGCTCACCCTTGGGGGCAGAGAACACCGGGGAGCTGTTTTTT.

This sequence joins TRBV27 and TRBJ2-7, with 13 bases that match TRBD2. The CDR3 sequence is 15 residues long. V was clipped by 4 bases and J by 5 bases; unmatched bases: 5. Per germline, CDR1 MNHEY and CDR2 SMNVEV (reference sequence). Written as DNA, the CDR3 is TGTGCCAGCAGTTCCCGACTAGCGGGAGGCCACGAGCAGTACTTC. Amino acid sequence: CASSSRLAGGHEQYF.

Note on this clone: The germline gene is not matched at one end of the junction; a read error may be the cause. The gene calls are TRBV7-9 and TRBJ1-4; possible D gene TRBD1, 5 bases. The length of the CDR3 is 15 residues. Germline assignment: CDR1 SEHNR and CDR2 FQNEAQ (reference sequence). The CDR3 region has the DNA TGTTCCAGCAGCTTAGCGCGCGGGGACCAAGGGAGCCCGTTTTTT. Amino acid sequence: CSSSLARGDQGSPFF.